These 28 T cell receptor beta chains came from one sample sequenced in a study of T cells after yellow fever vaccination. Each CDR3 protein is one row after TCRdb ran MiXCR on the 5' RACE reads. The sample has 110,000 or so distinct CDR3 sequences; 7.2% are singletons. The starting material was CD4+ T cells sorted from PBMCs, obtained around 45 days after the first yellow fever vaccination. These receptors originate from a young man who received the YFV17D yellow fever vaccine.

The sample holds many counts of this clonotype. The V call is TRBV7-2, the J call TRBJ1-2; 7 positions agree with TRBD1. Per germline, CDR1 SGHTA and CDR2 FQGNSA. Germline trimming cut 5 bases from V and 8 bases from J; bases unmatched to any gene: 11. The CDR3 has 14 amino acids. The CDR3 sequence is CASSPGTDGGGYTF. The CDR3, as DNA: TGTGCCAGCAGCCCCGGGACAGATGGGGGCGGCTACACCTTC.

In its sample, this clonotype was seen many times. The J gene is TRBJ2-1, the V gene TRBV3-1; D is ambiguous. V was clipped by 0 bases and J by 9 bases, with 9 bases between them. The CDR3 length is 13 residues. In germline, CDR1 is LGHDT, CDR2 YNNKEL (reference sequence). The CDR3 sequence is CASSQDTRTEQFF. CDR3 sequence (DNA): TGTGCCAGCAGCCAAGATACACGGACTGAGCAGTTCTTC.

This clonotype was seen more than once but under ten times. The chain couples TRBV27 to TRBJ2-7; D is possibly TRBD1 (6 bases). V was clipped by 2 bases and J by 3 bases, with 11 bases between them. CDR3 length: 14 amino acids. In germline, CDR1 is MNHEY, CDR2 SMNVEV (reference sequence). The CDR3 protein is CASSLRDTGYEQYF. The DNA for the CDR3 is TGTGCCAGCAGTTTACGGGACACGGGCTACGAGCAGTACTTC.

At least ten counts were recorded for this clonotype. The CDR3 region is CASRHVSGNTIYF. In DNA, the CDR3 is TGCGCCAGCCGGCATGTATCTGGAAACACCATATATTTT. V usage is TRBV5-1 and J usage is TRBJ1-3; no reliable D call. The CDR3 consists of 13 residues. In germline, CDR1 is SGHRS, CDR2 YFSETQ. Trimming pared 7 bases from V and 1 base from J, leaving 9 bases between. The variable domain in full, completed from reference TRBV5-1 and TRBJ1-3, reads KAGVTQTPRYLIKTRGQQVTLSCSPISGHRSVSWYQQTPGQGLQFLFEYFSETQRNKGNFPGRFSGRQFSNSRSEMNVSTLELGDSALYLCASRHVSGNTIYFGEGSWLTVV.

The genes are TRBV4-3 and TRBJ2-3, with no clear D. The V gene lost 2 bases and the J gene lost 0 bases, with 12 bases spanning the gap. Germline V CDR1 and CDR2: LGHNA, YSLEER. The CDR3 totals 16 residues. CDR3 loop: CASSQSSPISTDTQYF. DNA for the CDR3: TGCGCCAGCAGCCAAAGTTCACCGATTAGCACAGATACGCAGTATTTT.

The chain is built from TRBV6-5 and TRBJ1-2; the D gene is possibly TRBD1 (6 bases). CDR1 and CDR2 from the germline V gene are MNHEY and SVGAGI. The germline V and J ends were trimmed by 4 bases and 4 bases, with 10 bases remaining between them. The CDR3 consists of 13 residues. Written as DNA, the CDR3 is TGTGCCAGCAGTTCGGACAGCCTCTATGGCTACACCTTC. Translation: CASSSDSLYGYTF.

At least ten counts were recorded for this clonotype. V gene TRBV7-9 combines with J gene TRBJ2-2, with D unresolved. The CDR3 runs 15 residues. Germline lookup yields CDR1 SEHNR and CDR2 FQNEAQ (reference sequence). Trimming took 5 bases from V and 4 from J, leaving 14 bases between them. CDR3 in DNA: TGTGCCAGCAGCCCCCGGGTCTTTGGCACCGGGGAGCTGTTTTTT. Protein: CASSPRVFGTGELFF.

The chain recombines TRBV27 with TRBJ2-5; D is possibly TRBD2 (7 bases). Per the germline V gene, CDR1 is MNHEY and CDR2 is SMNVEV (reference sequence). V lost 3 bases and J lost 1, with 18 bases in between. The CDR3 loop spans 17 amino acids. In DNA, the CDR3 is TGTGCCAGCAGTTTGGGTAGGGGGGGTGGTCGCCAAGAGACCCAGTACTTC. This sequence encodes CASSLGRGGGRQETQYF.

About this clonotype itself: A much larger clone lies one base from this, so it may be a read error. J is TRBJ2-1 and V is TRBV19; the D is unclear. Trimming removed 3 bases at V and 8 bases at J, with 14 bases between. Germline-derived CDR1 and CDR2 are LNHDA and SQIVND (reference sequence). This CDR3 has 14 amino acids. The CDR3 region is CASSIRRHSDEQFF. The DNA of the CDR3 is TGTGCCAGTAGTATCAGAAGGCACTCGGATGAGCAGTTCTTC.

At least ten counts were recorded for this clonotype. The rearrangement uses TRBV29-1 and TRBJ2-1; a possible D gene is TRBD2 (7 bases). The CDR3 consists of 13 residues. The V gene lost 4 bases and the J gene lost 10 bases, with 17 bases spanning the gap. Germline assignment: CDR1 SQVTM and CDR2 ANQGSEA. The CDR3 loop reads CSVGRGGVWEQFF. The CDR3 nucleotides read TGCAGCGTTGGGAGGGGGGGGGTCTGGGAGCAGTTCTTC.

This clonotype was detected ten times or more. The CDR3, as DNA: TGCGCCAGCAGCTTGGGAAGGTCCAGGTCCGCAGATACGCAGTATTTT. Translating gives CASSLGRSRSADTQYF. J is TRBJ2-3 and V is TRBV5-1; D gene uncertain. The CDR3 has 16 residues. Germline CDR1 reads SGHRS; CDR2 reads YFSETQ. Trimming took 0 bases from V and 4 from J, leaving 15 bases between them.

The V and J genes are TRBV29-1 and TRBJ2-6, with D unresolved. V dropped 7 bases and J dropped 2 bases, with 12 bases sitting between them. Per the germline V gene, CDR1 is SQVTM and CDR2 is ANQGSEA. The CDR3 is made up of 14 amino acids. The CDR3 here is CSAYDPPGANVLTF. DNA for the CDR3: TGCAGCGCCTACGACCCTCCTGGGGCCAACGTCCTGACTTTC.

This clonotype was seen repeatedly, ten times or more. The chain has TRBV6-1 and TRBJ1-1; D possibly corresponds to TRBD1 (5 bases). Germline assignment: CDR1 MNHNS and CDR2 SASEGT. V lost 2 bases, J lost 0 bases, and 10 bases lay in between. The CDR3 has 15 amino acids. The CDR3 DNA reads TGTGCCAGCAGTGAACGATGGGGCATGAACACTGAAGCTTTCTTT. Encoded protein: CASSERWGMNTEAFF.

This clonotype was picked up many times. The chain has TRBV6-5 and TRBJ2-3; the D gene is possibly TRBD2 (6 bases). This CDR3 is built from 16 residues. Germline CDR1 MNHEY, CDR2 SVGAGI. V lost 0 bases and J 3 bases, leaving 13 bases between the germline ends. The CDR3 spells CASSYSGLARTDTQYF. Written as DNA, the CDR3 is TGTGCCAGCAGTTACTCGGGACTGGCCCGAACAGATACGCAGTATTTT.

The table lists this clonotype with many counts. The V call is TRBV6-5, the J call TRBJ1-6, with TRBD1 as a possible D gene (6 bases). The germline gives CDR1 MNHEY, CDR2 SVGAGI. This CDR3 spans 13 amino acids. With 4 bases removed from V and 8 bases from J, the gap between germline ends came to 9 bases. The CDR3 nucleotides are TGTGCCAGCAGTTCGGACAGCTATTCACCCCTCCACTTT. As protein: CASSSDSYSPLHF.

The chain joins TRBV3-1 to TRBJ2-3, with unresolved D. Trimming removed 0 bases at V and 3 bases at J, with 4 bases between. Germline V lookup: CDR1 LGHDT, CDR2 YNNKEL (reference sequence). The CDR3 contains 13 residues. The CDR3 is CASSQERTDTQYF. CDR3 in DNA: TGTGCCAGCAGCCAAGAGCGAACAGATACGCAGTATTTT.

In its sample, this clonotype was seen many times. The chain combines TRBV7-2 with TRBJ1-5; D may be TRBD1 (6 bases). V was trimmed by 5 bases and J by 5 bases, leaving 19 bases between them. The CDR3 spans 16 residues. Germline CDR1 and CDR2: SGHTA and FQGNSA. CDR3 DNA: TGTGCCAGCAGCCCCCCCGAGGGGGTTCCCCATCAGCCCCAGCATTTT. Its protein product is CASSPPEGVPHQPQHF. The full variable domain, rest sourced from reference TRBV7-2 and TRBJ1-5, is GAGVSQSPSNKVTEKGKDVELRCDPISGHTALYWYRQSLGQGLEFLIYFQGNSAPDKSGLPSDRFSAERTGGSVSTLTIQRTQQEDSAVYLCASSPPEGVPHQPQHFGDGTRLSIL.

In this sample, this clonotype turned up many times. DNA for the CDR3: TGTGCCTCCAGGTCCTACGAGCAGTACGTC. Encoded protein: CASRSYEQYV. The chain links TRBV19 to TRBJ2-7; no reliable D call. The CDR3 spans 10 residues. Trimming took 11 bases from V and 1 from J, leaving 6 bases between them. CDR1 is LNHDA and CDR2 is SQIVND in the germline V gene (reference sequence).

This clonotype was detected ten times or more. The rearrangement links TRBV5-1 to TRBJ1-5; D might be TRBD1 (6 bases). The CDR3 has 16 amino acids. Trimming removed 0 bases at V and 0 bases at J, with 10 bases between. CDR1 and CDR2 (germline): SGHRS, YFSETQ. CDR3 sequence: CASSLDPTGSNQPQHF. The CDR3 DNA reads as TGCGCCAGCAGCTTGGATCCGACAGGTAGCAATCAGCCCCAGCATTTT.

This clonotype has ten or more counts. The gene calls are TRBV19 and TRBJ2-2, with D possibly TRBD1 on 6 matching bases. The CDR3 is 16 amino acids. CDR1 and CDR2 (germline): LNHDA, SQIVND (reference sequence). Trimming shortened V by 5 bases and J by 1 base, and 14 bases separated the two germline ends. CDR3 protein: CASSPGQNENTGELFF. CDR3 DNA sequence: TGTGCCAGTAGTCCCGGACAGAACGAGAACACCGGGGAGCTGTTTTTT.

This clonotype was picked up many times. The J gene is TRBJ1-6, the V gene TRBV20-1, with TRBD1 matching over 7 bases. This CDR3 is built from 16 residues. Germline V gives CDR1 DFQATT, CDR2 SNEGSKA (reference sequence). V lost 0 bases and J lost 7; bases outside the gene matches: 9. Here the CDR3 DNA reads TGCAGTGCTAGAGACGGAAGACAGGGATCAAATTCACCCCTCCACTTT. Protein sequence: CSARDGRQGSNSPLHF.

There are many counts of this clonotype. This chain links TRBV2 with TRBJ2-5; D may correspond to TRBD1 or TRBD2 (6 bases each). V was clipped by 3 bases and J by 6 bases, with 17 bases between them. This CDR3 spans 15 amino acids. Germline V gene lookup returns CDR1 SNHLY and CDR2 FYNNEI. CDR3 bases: TGTGCCAGCAGTGACTCGGGGGCCTATCCGAAGACCCAGTACTTC. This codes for CASSDSGAYPKTQYF.

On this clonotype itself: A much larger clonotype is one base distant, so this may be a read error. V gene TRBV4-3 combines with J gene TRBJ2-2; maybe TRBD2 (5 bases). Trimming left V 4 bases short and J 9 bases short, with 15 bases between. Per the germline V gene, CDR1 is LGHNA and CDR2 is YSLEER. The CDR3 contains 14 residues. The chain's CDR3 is CASSPREGTWELFF. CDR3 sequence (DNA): TGCGCCAGCAGCCCTCGAGAGGGTACCTGGGAGCTGTTTTTT.

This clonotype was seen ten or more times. DNA for the CDR3: TGTGCCAGCAGCTTAAACCCGTACTTCACAGATACGCAGTATTTT. It codes for CASSLNPYFTDTQYF. The rearrangement uses TRBV7-2 and TRBJ2-3, with D unresolved. CDR3 length: 15 amino acids. V was clipped by 2 bases and J by 2 bases, with 11 bases between them. CDR1 is SGHTA, CDR2 FQGNSA, per germline. Based on the CDR3 plus reference TRBV7-2 and TRBJ2-3, the full variable domain is GAGVSQSPSNKVTEKGKDVELRCDPISGHTALYWYRQSLGQGLEFLIYFQGNSAPDKSGLPSDRFSAERTGGSVSTLTIQRTQQEDSAVYLCASSLNPYFTDTQYFGPGTRLTVL.

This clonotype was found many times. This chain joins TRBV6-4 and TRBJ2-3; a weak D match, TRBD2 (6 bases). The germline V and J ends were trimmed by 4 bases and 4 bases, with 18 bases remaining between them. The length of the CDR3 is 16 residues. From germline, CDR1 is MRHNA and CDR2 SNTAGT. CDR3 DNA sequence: TGTGCCAGCAGTGCCGCCCCCGCGGGGACCCCAGATACGCAGTATTTT. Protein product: CASSAAPAGTPDTQYF.

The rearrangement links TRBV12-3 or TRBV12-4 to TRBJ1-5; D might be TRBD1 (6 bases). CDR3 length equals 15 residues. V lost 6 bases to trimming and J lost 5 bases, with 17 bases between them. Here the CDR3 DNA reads TGTGCCAGCAGCCGCAGGGGCACCCAAGATCAGCCCCAGCATTTT. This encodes CASSRRGTQDQPQHF.

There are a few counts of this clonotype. The CDR3 spells CASSSQDRVYNEQFF. Here the CDR3 DNA reads TGTGCCAGCAGCAGCCAAGATCGCGTCTACAATGAGCAGTTCTTC. This chain joins TRBV14 and TRBJ2-1; D gene uncertain. Trimming cost V 5 bases and J 3 bases, with 14 bases left between them. Germline V gene data show CDR1 as SGHDN and CDR2 as FVKESK. The CDR3 has 15 residues.

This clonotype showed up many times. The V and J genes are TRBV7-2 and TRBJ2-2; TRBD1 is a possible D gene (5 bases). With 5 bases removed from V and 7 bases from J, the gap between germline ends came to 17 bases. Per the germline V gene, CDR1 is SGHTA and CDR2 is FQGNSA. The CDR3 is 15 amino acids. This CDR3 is CASSRKQVAVGELFF. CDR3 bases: TGTGCCAGCAGCCGAAAACAGGTTGCAGTCGGGGAGCTGTTTTTT.